The 30 T cell receptor beta chains below come from one sample, sequenced in a study of T cells after posttransplantation cyclophosphamide. Profiling relied on immunoSEQ multiplex PCR, and the TCRdb table lists in-frame clones only, not all of them. The repertoire holds approximately 12,000 clones, about 80% seen once, with roughly 0.91% in the top ten. Specimen: memory CD4+ T cells sorted from PBMCs. The receptor set was obtained from a man aged 45 to 65 in good health, CMV-negative, and a related stem cell transplant donor.

The chain employs TRBV29-1 and TRBJ1-5, with 7 bases fitting TRBD1. The trim removed 4 bases at V and 2 bases at J, leaving 2 bases unmatched. This CDR3 comprises 13 residues. The germline gives CDR1 SQVTM, CDR2 ANQGSEA. CDR3 in amino acids: CSVVGTGNQPQHF. The CDR3 bases are TGCAGCGTTGTTGGGACAGGCAATCAGCCCCAGCATTTT.

V is TRBV7-9 and J is TRBJ1-2, with D possibly matching TRBD1 (6 bases). V lost 5 bases, J lost 6 bases, and 22 bases lay in between. In germline, CDR1 is SEHNR, CDR2 FQNEAQ (reference sequence). The CDR3 length is 16 residues. The CDR3: CASSPTSTGTTNGYTF. DNA of the CDR3: TGTGCCAGCAGCCCTACCAGTACAGGGACGACGAATGGCTACACCTTC.

V usage is TRBV30 and J usage is TRBJ1-1; D not certain. The CDR3 spans 13 residues. In germline, CDR1 is GTSNPN, CDR2 SVGIG (reference sequence). V was shortened by 2 bases and J by 4 bases, with 11 bases between the two germline ends. CDR3 protein: CAWSKRRVTEAFF. As DNA, the CDR3 is TGTGCCTGGAGTAAGAGGAGGGTCACTGAAGCTTTCTTT.

The J gene is TRBJ2-1, the V gene TRBV19; 12 bases are a match to TRBD2. Germline V CDR1 and CDR2: LNHDA, SQIVND (reference sequence). The CDR3 runs to 15 residues. V dropped 8 bases and J dropped 9; count of bases not matched to a gene: 11. The CDR3 protein is CASLASGGVASEQFF. The CDR3 region has the DNA TGTGCCAGTTTGGCTAGCGGGGGGGTGGCCAGTGAGCAGTTCTTC.

V gene TRBV19 combines with J gene TRBJ2-6; D uncertain. CDR3 length: 16 amino acids. In germline, CDR1 is LNHDA, CDR2 SQIVND (reference sequence). Trimming cost V 2 bases and J 0 bases, with 8 bases left between them. The CDR3: CASSIRSASGANVLTF. DNA for the CDR3: TGTGCCAGTAGTATAAGGAGCGCCTCTGGGGCCAACGTCCTGACTTTC. Drawing the rest from reference TRBV19 and TRBJ2-6, the complete variable domain is DGGITQSPKYLFRKEGQNVTLSCEQNLNHDAMYWYRQDPGQGLRLIYYSQIVNDFQKGDIAEGYSVSREKKESFPLTVTSAQKNPTAFYLCASSIRSASGANVLTFGAGSRLTVL.

In this sample, this clone turned up a few times. V usage is TRBV2 and J usage is TRBJ2-3, with 7 bases matching TRBD2. The CDR3 consists of 15 residues. Germline trimming cut 6 bases from V and 1 base from J; bases unmatched to any gene: 7. Germline CDR1 is SNHLY and CDR2 is FYNNEI. The CDR3 protein is CASSLGAGGTDTQYF. CDR3 sequence (DNA): TGTGCCAGCAGCTTAGGGGCGGGGGGCACAGATACGCAGTATTTT.

The chain links TRBV6-5 to TRBJ2-2; a weak D match, TRBD2 (5 bases). CDR1 and CDR2 from the germline V gene are MNHEY and SVGAGI. The V and J ends lost 6 bases and 6 bases respectively, with 11 bases between them. CDR3 length: 13 residues. The CDR3 bases are TGTGCCAGCAGATTGGACTTATCCGGGGAGCTGTTTTTT. Its protein is CASRLDLSGELFF.

The chain is built from TRBV4-1 and TRBJ2-7; D remains unclear. V lost 0 bases and J lost 5, with 11 bases in between. Germline assignment: CDR1 MGHRA and CDR2 YSYEKL. This CDR3 contains 14 residues. The CDR3 coding sequence is TGCGCCAGCAGCCAAGATATCAGGATACACGAGCAGTACTTC. It is translated as CASSQDIRIHEQYF.

The genes are TRBV4-1 and TRBJ2-1; 9 nucleotides match TRBD2. Germline V gene lookup returns CDR1 MGHRA and CDR2 YSYEKL. V lost 1 base and J lost 6; bases outside the gene matches: 10. This CDR3 comprises 17 residues. This CDR3 is CASSQAPGTSSLNEQFF. The CDR3, as DNA: TGCGCCAGCAGCCAAGCCCCCGGGACTAGCAGTCTCAATGAGCAGTTCTTC.

This clone showed up just a few times. V is TRBV29-1 and J is TRBJ2-3, with a weak D call TRBD1 (6 bases). The ends were cut back, 7 bases at V and 1 base at J, with 12 bases in the middle. The germline V gene has CDR1 SQVTM and CDR2 ANQGSEA. The CDR3 is made up of 13 amino acids. In DNA form, the CDR3 reads TGCAGCGCTCAGGGACACCGCACAGATACGCAGTATTTT. Protein product: CSAQGHRTDTQYF.

This clone was picked up a small number of times. V and J are TRBV29-1 and TRBJ1-1, with TRBD1 matching 9 bases. Trimming removed 5 bases from V and 1 base from J; junction bases left unmatched: 2. CDR3 length: 13 residues. In germline, CDR1 is SQVTM, CDR2 ANQGSEA. CDR3 residues: CSVQGQGNTEAFF. The CDR3 coding sequence is TGCAGCGTTCAGGGACAGGGGAACACTGAAGCTTTCTTT. The full variable domain, with the rest looked up from reference TRBV29-1 and TRBJ1-1, is SAVISQKPSRDICQRGTSLTIQCQVDSQVTMMFWYRQQPGQSLTLIATANQGSEATYESGFVIDKFPISRPNLTFSTLTVSNMSPEDSSIYLCSVQGQGNTEAFFGQGTRLTVV.

This clone was seen only a few times. CDR3 region: CASSPPWEPGRDSYNEQFF. The CDR3 DNA reads TGTGCCAGCAGCCCACCCTGGGAGCCGGGTAGAGACTCCTACAATGAGCAGTTCTTC. The V call is TRBV11-3, the J call TRBJ2-1; perhaps TRBD2 as D (5 bases). Germline CDR1 SGHNT, CDR2 YENEEA. V shed 5 bases and J shed 0 bases, with 23 bases lying between them. This CDR3 is 19 amino acids long.

The genes are TRBV19 and TRBJ2-1; 8 bases are shared with TRBD2. This CDR3 has 14 residues. V shed 5 bases and J 6 bases; nucleotides not matched to a gene: 6. From germline, CDR1 is LNHDA and CDR2 SQIVND (reference sequence). DNA of the CDR3: TGTGCCAGTAGTTTGATCAGCGGGAGCAATGAGCAGTTCTTC. Amino acids: CASSLISGSNEQFF.

This clone was seen once. The gene calls are TRBV7-2 and TRBJ1-5; no clear D gene. Trimming pared 5 bases from V and 7 bases from J, leaving 9 bases between. The CDR3 has 12 amino acids. Germline loops: CDR1 SGHTA, CDR2 FQGNSA. The CDR3 is CASSLPRQPQHF. In nucleotides, the CDR3 is TGTGCCAGCAGCCTACCTAGACAGCCCCAGCATTTT. The whole variable domain, filled in from reference TRBV7-2 and TRBJ1-5, reads GAGVSQSPSNKVTEKGKDVELRCDPISGHTALYWYRQSLGQGLEFLIYFQGNSAPDKSGLPSDRFSAERTGGSVSTLTIQRTQQEDSAVYLCASSLPRQPQHFGDGTRLSIL.

The chain employs TRBV11-3 and TRBJ2-1; 8 nucleotides agree with TRBD2. The CDR3 loop spans 15 amino acids. Germline V gene sequence: CDR1 SGHNT, CDR2 YENEEA. After removal of 5 bases from V and 0 bases from J, the junction contained 3 bases not matched to a gene. CDR3 in amino acids: CASSPSGSSYNEQFF. The CDR3 DNA follows: TGTGCCAGCAGCCCAAGCGGGAGCTCCTACAATGAGCAGTTCTTC. The variable domain in full, with the rest retrieved from reference TRBV11-3 and TRBJ2-1, is EAGVVQSPRYKIIEKKQPVAFWCNPISGHNTLYWYLQNLGQGPELLIRYENEEAVDDSQLPKDRFSAERLKGVDSTLKIQPAELGDSAVYLCASSPSGSSYNEQFFGPGTRLTVL.

V is TRBV7-9 and J is TRBJ1-2; D might be TRBD1 (5 bases). V was clipped by 3 bases and J by 7 bases, with 15 bases between them. CDR1 and CDR2 (germline): SEHNR, FQNEAQ (reference sequence). This CDR3 contains 14 residues. The CDR3: CASSLAGRLSGYTF. CDR3 DNA sequence: TGTGCCAGCAGCTTGGCAGGGCGCTTAAGTGGCTACACCTTC.

This clone was seen a few times. V and J are TRBV5-4 and TRBJ2-4, with a weak D call TRBD1 (7 bases). CDR1 is SGHNT, CDR2 YYREEE, per germline (reference sequence). The CDR3 length is 16 residues. The ends were cut back, 2 bases at V and 3 bases at J, with 15 bases in the middle. CDR3 protein: CASSFGGRGVKNIQYF. DNA for the CDR3: TGTGCCAGCAGCTTCGGGGGCAGGGGGGTCAAAAACATTCAGTACTTC. Together with reference TRBV5-4 and TRBJ2-4, the CDR3 gives the full variable domain: ETGVTQSPTHLIKTRGQQVTLRCSSQSGHNTVSWYQQALGQGPQFIFQYYREEENGRGNFPPRFSGLQFPNYSSELNVNALELDDSALYLCASSFGGRGVKNIQYFGAGTRLSVL.

J is TRBJ1-1 and V is TRBV29-1; D ambiguous. V was shortened by 3 bases and J by 11 bases, with 13 bases between the two germline ends. The germline V gene has CDR1 SQVTM and CDR2 ANQGSEA. The CDR3 is 11 amino acids. The CDR3 DNA reads as TGCAGCGTTGAGGAGGCGAAAGGGGCTTTCTTT. Translation gives CSVEEAKGAFF.

This chain links TRBV19 with TRBJ1-2; D remains ambiguous. Trimming pared 2 bases from V and 8 bases from J, leaving 15 bases between. Germline CDR1 LNHDA, CDR2 SQIVND (reference sequence). The CDR3 extends over 14 amino acids. This chain's CDR3 is CASSINRVDLGYTF. CDR3 bases: TGTGCCAGTAGTATAAATCGGGTTGATTTGGGCTACACCTTC. The variable domain in full, completed from reference TRBV19 and TRBJ1-2, reads DGGITQSPKYLFRKEGQNVTLSCEQNLNHDAMYWYRQDPGQGLRLIYYSQIVNDFQKGDIAEGYSVSREKKESFPLTVTSAQKNPTAFYLCASSINRVDLGYTFGSGTRLTVV.

This chain joins TRBV5-6 and TRBJ1-5; possibly TRBD1 for D (5 bases). V dropped 0 bases and J dropped 4 bases, with 8 bases sitting between them. Germline values: CDR1 SGHDT, CDR2 YYEEEE. The CDR3 is made up of 14 amino acids. CDR3 nucleotides: TGTGCCAGCAGCTTGGCTGACAGAAATCAGCCCCAGCATTTT. Its protein product is CASSLADRNQPQHF.

This chain joins TRBV4-2 and TRBJ1-1; D is uncertain. The V end lost 1 base, the J end lost 1 base, and 7 bases lay between the germline ends. The CDR3 extends over 14 amino acids. Germline V lookup: CDR1 LGHNA, CDR2 YNFKEQ. The CDR3 DNA sequence: TGTGCCAGCAGCCAAGTGCGTCGGAACACTGAAGCTTTCTTT. This sequence encodes CASSQVRRNTEAFF.

The chain carries TRBV11-1 and TRBJ1-1, with no clear D. Germline lookup yields CDR1 SGHAT and CDR2 FQDESV (reference sequence). V lost 1 base and J 5 bases, leaving 11 bases between the germline ends. The CDR3 runs to 14 residues. CDR3 residues: CASSLGRGSTEAFF. CDR3 coding DNA: TGTGCCAGCAGCTTAGGTCGAGGGTCAACTGAAGCTTTCTTT.

CDR3: CASSWARGYEQYF. CDR3 bases: TGTGCCAGCAGCTGGGCGAGGGGGTACGAGCAGTACTTC. This chain uses TRBV5-6 with TRBJ2-7; D is possibly TRBD1 (6 bases). The CDR3 extends over 13 amino acids. CDR1 is SGHDT and CDR2 is YYEEEE in the germline V gene. Deletions cut 3 bases from V and 4 bases from J, with 11 bases between.

This chain connects TRBV5-1 to TRBJ2-3; 8 bases agree with TRBD2. This CDR3 is 16 amino acids long. J lost 0 bases, V lost 4 bases, and 7 bases had no gene match. Looked up from germline, CDR1 is SGHRS and CDR2 is YFSETQ. DNA for the CDR3: TGCGCCAGCAGCCGGGAAAGCGGGGGAAGCACAGATACGCAGTATTTT. Its protein product is CASSRESGGSTDTQYF.

J is TRBJ1-2 and V is TRBV12-5; D is unclear. CDR3 size: 14 residues. V was trimmed by 6 bases and J by 1 base, leaving 12 bases between them. The germline gives CDR1 LGHNT, CDR2 FRNRAP. The CDR3 nucleotides are TGTGCTAGTGGGGACCTGGAGGGTAACTATGGCTACACCTTC. It translates to CASGDLEGNYGYTF.

The rearrangement uses TRBV13 and TRBJ1-2; D is undetermined. Germline-derived CDR1 and CDR2 are PRHDT and FYEKMQ (reference sequence). The V and J ends lost 5 bases and 8 bases respectively, with 15 bases between them. This CDR3 contains 13 residues. The CDR3 loop is CASSQLAGVGYTF. The CDR3 nucleotides are TGTGCCAGCAGCCAATTGGCCGGGGTAGGCTACACCTTC.

This clone appeared a single time. The chain has TRBV19 and TRBJ1-1; D ambiguous. The CDR3 length is 15 residues. The germline V gene encodes CDR1 LNHDA and CDR2 SQIVND (reference sequence). Trimming took 3 bases from V and 3 from J, leaving 14 bases between them. The CDR3 region has the DNA TGTGCCAGTAGTATCCTCGCATCGGGTGACACTGAAGCTTTCTTT. It is translated as CASSILASGDTEAFF.

This clone turned up a few times. The chain joins TRBV19 to TRBJ2-3, with TRBD2 matching 7 bases. Germline lookup yields CDR1 LNHDA and CDR2 SQIVND (reference sequence). Trimming took 9 bases from V and 5 from J; bases not matched to a gene: 8. The CDR3 has 13 amino acids. The CDR3 loop reads CASGRERGDTQYF. The CDR3 nucleotides are TGTGCCAGCGGGCGGGAGCGGGGAGATACGCAGTATTTT.

The chain uses TRBV19 and TRBJ2-7; TRBD2 matches 7 bases. Germline CDR1 is LNHDA and CDR2 is SQIVND (reference sequence). Unmatched junction bases numbered 9, after V lost 4 bases and J lost 3 bases. This CDR3 is 15 amino acids long. In nucleotides, the CDR3 is TGTGCCAGTAGTAGAGGCGGGAGCTTGAACTACGAGCAGTACTTC. Translating it yields CASSRGGSLNYEQYF.

The chain links TRBV6-5 to TRBJ2-1; 9 bases are a match to TRBD1. The CDR3 loop spans 15 amino acids. The J segment lost 9 bases and the V segment lost 6 bases, leaving 12 bases of the junction unmatched. The germline gives CDR1 MNHEY, CDR2 SVGAGI. In nucleotides, the CDR3 is TGTGCCAGCAGAAAACAGGGGGCCAGGCCGGGTGAGCAGTTCTTC. Residues: CASRKQGARPGEQFF.